Below, 8 T cell receptor beta chains from the same sample are listed, as sequenced in a study of T cells expressing NK-cell markers (dated by TCRdb to between 2020 and 2021). Libraries were made using 5' RACE. TCRdb shows the sequencer as Illumina HiSeq 2000. TCRdb reprocessed the public reads and reports one entry per CDR3 protein sequence, without DNA. The table held for this sample gives 250,000 or so distinct CDR3 sequences. 4.2% of the sample belongs to the ten largest clones. Input material: blood T cells: a sorted CD56 or NKG2C T cell subset, CD4+ or CD8+ T cells, or bulk PBMC T cells (not recorded which). These receptors were obtained from a woman aged 18 to 75 in good health.

The chain recombines TRBV20-1 with TRBJ2-2; absent DNA, TCRdb's TRBD1 call cannot be checked. This CDR3 region has 14 residues. The germline V gene has CDR1 DFQATT and CDR2 SNEGSKA (reference sequence). The CDR3 protein is CSAVSGGSTGELFF.

The V and J genes are TRBV7-8 and TRBJ1-5; no DNA is available, so the TRBD1 call from TCRdb remains unchecked. The CDR3 is 18 residues long. Germline loops: CDR1 SGHVS, CDR2 FQNEAQ. The CDR3: CASSFSLGRAGNNQPQHF.

The chain carries TRBV5-4 and TRBJ2-1; checking the TCRdb D call of TRBD1 is not possible without DNA. The CDR3 sequence is 15 residues long. In germline, CDR1 is SGHNT, CDR2 YYREEE (reference sequence). The CDR3 is CASSGGTGKNNEQFF.

The chain links TRBV5-6 to TRBJ2-1. Looked up from germline, CDR1 is SGHDT and CDR2 is YYEEEE. The CDR3 length is 12 residues. This CDR3 is CASSSKGSEQFF. The full variable domain, in which reference TRBV5-6 and TRBJ2-1 provide the parts outside the CDR3, is DAGVTQSPTHLIKTRGQQVTLRCSPKSGHDTVSWYQQALGQGPQFIFQYYEEEERQRGNFPDRFSGHQFPNYSSELNVNALLLGDSALYLCASSSKGSEQFFGPGTRLTVL.

The CDR3 loop is CASSELGLAVADTQYF. This rearrangement joins TRBV3-1 to TRBJ2-3; the TCRdb call, TRBD2, lacks DNA for checking. In germline, CDR1 is LGHDT, CDR2 YNNKEL (reference sequence). The CDR3 runs to 16 residues.

The CDR3 spells CASSPGTASNTEAFF. The chain couples TRBV5-1 to TRBJ1-1; TCRdb's D gene call, TRBD1, goes unchecked for lack of DNA. This CDR3 is built from 15 residues. The V gene's germline CDR1 is SGHRS and CDR2 YFSETQ.

The chain couples TRBV6-1 to TRBJ1-1. The CDR3 is made up of 14 amino acids. In germline, CDR1 is MNHNS, CDR2 SASEGT. The CDR3 sequence is CASSEEGRRTEAFF.

The V gene is TRBV20-1, the J gene TRBJ1-5; there is no DNA to check the TCRdb D call of TRBD1. The length of the CDR3 is 15 residues. The germline gives CDR1 DFQATT, CDR2 SNEGSKA (reference sequence). The CDR3 loop is CSARGSWGAGQPQHF.